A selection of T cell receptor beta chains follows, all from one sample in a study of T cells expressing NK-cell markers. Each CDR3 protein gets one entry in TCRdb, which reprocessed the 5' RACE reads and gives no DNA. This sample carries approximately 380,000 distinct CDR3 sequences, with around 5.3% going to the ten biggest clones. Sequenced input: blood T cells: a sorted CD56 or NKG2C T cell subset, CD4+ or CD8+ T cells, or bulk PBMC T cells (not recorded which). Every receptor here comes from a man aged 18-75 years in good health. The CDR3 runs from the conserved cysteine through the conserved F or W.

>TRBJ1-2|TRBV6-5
CASSWGQYYGYTF
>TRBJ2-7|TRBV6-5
CASSSKWTGGYEQYF
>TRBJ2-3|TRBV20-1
CSVGGGGRADTQYF
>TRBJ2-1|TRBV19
CASKIQSGPYNEQFF
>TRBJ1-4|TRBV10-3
CAIGQGLTGEKLFF
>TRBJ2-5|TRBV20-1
CSAKRTGRIQETQYF
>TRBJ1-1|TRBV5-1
CASSFLGRAEAFF
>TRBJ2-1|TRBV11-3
CARRGYSYNEQFF
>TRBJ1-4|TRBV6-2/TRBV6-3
CASSYSTVGEKLFF
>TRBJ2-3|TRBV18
CASSRSEGGTSTDTQYF
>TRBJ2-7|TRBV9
CASNGGQGYEQYF
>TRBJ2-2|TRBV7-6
CASSMGQGRTGELFF
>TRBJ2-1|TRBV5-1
CASAGTGRVDEQFF
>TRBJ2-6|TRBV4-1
CASSQGLPLGANVLTF
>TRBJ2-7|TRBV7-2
CASSLDPPGLSYEQYF
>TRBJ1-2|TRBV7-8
CASSPGTGGIYGYTF
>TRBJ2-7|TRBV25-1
CASRGQLLPYEQYF
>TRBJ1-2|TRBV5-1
CASSSDYYGYTF
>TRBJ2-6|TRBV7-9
CASGVAGANVLTF
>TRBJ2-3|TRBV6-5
CASSSLGIGTQYF
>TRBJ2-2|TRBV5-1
CASSVEITGELFF
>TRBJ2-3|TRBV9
CASSSPGRLLSTDTQYF
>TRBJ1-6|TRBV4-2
CASSQYSNSPLHF
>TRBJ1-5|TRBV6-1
CASRSGVQKPQHF
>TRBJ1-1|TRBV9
CASSVEPTGDTEAFF
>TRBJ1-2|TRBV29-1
CSVQDSEYGYTF
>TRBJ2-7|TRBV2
CASTSLGQGRGEQYF
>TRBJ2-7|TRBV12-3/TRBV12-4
CASRDSGTGNHEQYF
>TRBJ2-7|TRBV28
CVTGRGNYEQYF